Each of the 20 T cell receptor beta chains below was sequenced from the same sample in a study of T cells in Graves' hyperthyroidism and ophthalmopathy. Authors of the study amplified TCR beta CDR3 regions from RNA transcripts. During a first-round RT-PCR of the TCR CDR3, the HTBI primer set was used. TCRdb passed the multiplex PCR reads through MiXCR, listing each CDR3 protein once. The sample has approximately 380,000 distinct CDR3 sequences, about an eighth seen once. Sample: blood. The receptors shown here come from a man aged 50-60 years with Graves' ophthalmopathy.

This clonotype occurred many times. This rearrangement joins TRBV7-8 to TRBJ2-3; TRBD1 is a possible D gene (5 bases). V lost 2 bases and J 7 bases, leaving 16 bases between the germline ends. The CDR3 spans 15 residues. CDR1 is SGHVS and CDR2 is FQNEAQ in the germline V gene. The CDR3 region has the DNA TGTGCCAGCAGCTTACAGGGCAACTTGGGTAATACGCAGTATTTT. Its protein is CASSLQGNLGNTQYF.

This clonotype was detected ten times or more. The chain is built from TRBV7-8 and TRBJ2-2, with 8 bases fitting TRBD2. Germline CDR1 is SGHVS and CDR2 is FQNEAQ. This CDR3 is built from 16 residues. V was pared by 5 bases and J by 6 bases, with 11 bases of the junction left unmatched. CDR3 protein: CASSTFLAGGAGELFF. CDR3 bases: TGTGCCAGCAGCACATTCCTAGCGGGCGGGGCCGGGGAGCTGTTTTTT.

This clonotype was seen ten or more times. V is TRBV7-9 and J is TRBJ2-3; D not resolved. The V and J ends lost 1 base and 6 bases respectively, with 14 bases between them. The CDR3 has 15 amino acids. CDR1 and CDR2 from the germline V gene are SEHNR and FQNEAQ (reference sequence). CDR3 bases: TGTGCCAGCAGCTTAGTGTCCGGGTTAATGGATACGCAGTATTTT. It is translated as CASSLVSGLMDTQYF.

Many counts were recorded for this clonotype. V gene TRBV2 combines with J gene TRBJ2-1; TRBD2 is a possible D gene (6 bases). CDR1 and CDR2 from the germline V gene are SNHLY and FYNNEI. This CDR3 region has 12 residues. Trimming stripped 5 bases from V and 9 bases from J, with 11 bases between. This CDR3 reads CASSWAGIEQFF. DNA of the CDR3: TGTGCCAGCAGTTGGGCGGGAATTGAGCAGTTCTTC.

This clonotype was recorded many times. V is TRBV24-1 and J is TRBJ1-2; D is undetermined. The V end was cut by 2 bases, the J end by 8 bases, with 11 bases between. In germline, CDR1 is KGHDR, CDR2 SFDVKD. The CDR3 is 13 residues long. CDR3 residues: CATSDSTSPGYTF. The CDR3 DNA follows: TGTGCCACCAGTGATTCCACGTCCCCCGGCTACACCTTC.

J is TRBJ1-1 and V is TRBV7-9; D gene ambiguous. CDR1 and CDR2 from the germline V gene are SEHNR and FQNEAQ (reference sequence). Trimming removed 5 bases from V and 0 bases from J, with 16 bases in between. This CDR3 comprises 16 residues. CDR3 DNA: TGTGCCAGCAGCCCCCGTCCTTCTGGGGTGAACACTGAAGCTTTCTTT. Amino acids: CASSPRPSGVNTEAFF.

The V and J genes are TRBV29-1 and TRBJ2-5; D is perhaps TRBD1 (6 bases). V was trimmed by 5 bases and J by 8 bases, leaving 24 bases between them. The CDR3 has 15 amino acids. The germline CDR1 and CDR2 sequences are SQVTM and ANQGSEA. The CDR3 reads CSVWGQQGSGGTQYF. The CDR3 nucleotides are TGCAGCGTTTGGGGCCAACAGGGCTCAGGAGGCACCCAGTACTTC.

The rearrangement links TRBV7-9 to TRBJ2-3; 8 positions agree with TRBD2. Germline CDR1 is SEHNR and CDR2 is FQNEAQ (reference sequence). The trim removed 2 bases at V and 3 bases at J, leaving 4 bases unmatched. This CDR3 is built from 15 residues. The CDR3 is CASSLSGSKTDTQYF. The CDR3 DNA reads TGTGCCAGCAGCTTAAGCGGGAGTAAGACAGATACGCAGTATTTT.

This clonotype was seen a handful of times. CDR3 sequence reads: CASSQGSGLDTQYF. The CDR3 bases are TGCGCCAGCAGCCAAGGTTCAGGGCTGGATACGCAGTATTTT. This chain links TRBV4-1 with TRBJ2-3, with a weak D call TRBD1 (5 bases). The V gene's germline CDR1 is MGHRA and CDR2 YSYEKL. The CDR3 consists of 14 residues. Trimming stripped 1 base from V and 6 bases from J, with 11 bases between.

This clonotype was seen repeatedly, ten times or more. This chain links TRBV28 with TRBJ2-2; perhaps TRBD1 as D (6 bases). Germline values: CDR1 MDHEN, CDR2 SYDVKM. This CDR3 comprises 15 residues. Trimming took off 10 bases at V and 5 bases at J, with 20 bases between the two ends. CDR3 amino acids: CATKAGDDATGELFF. The DNA for the CDR3 is TGTGCCACCAAGGCAGGGGACGATGCAACCGGGGAGCTGTTTTTT. The whole variable domain, remainder taken from reference TRBV28 and TRBJ2-2, is DVKVTQSSRYLVKRTGEKVFLECVQDMDHENMFWYRQDPGLGLRLIYFSYDVKMKEKGDIPEGYSVSREKKERFSLILESASTNQTSMYLCATKAGDDATGELFFGEGSRLTVL.

This rearrangement joins TRBV10-2 to TRBJ2-3; D is undetermined. Trimming took 8 bases from V and 5 from J, leaving 14 bases between them. CDR1 is WSHSY and CDR2 is SAAADI in the germline V gene. The CDR3 extends over 13 amino acids. CDR3: CASVESSRDTQYF. The CDR3 coding sequence is TGCGCCAGCGTGGAGAGTTCGAGAGATACGCAGTATTTT.

This clonotype was counted ten times or more. J is TRBJ2-2 and V is TRBV18; weak D call: TRBD2 (5 bases). Per the germline V gene, CDR1 is KGHSH and CDR2 is LQKENI. V was pared by 4 bases and J by 7 bases, with 13 bases between. This CDR3 has 14 residues. CDR3 in DNA: TGTGCCAGCTCACGCAGCGGAGATGTCGGGGAGCTGTTTTTT. It specifies CASSRSGDVGELFF.

This clonotype was seen repeatedly, ten times or more. The chain has TRBV30 and TRBJ2-7; 10 bases line up with TRBD2. Germline CDR1 GTSNPN, CDR2 SVGIG (reference sequence). The CDR3 has 15 residues. V gave up 3 bases and J gave up 6 bases; unmatched junction bases: 11. The CDR3 reads CAWRKPGLALIEQYF. The CDR3, as DNA: TGTGCCTGGAGGAAACCGGGACTAGCGTTAATCGAGCAGTACTTC.

The chain uses TRBV7-9 and TRBJ2-7; D ambiguous. CDR3 length equals 13 residues. Trimming removed 4 bases at V and 4 bases at J, with 11 bases between. CDR1 is SEHNR, CDR2 FQNEAQ, per germline (reference sequence). CDR3: CASSSAVLYEQYF. CDR3 nucleotide sequence: TGTGCCAGCAGCTCGGCAGTACTTTACGAGCAGTACTTC. The full variable domain, its missing parts supplied by reference TRBV7-9 and TRBJ2-7, is DTGVSQNPRHKITKRGQNVTFRCDPISEHNRLYWYRQTLGQGPEFLTYFQNEAQLEKSRLLSDRFSAERPKGSFSTLEIQRTEQGDSAMYLCASSSAVLYEQYFGPGTRLTVT.

The table lists this clonotype with many counts. This chain links TRBV5-1 with TRBJ2-7, with TRBD2 matching 10 bases. Trimming at V came to 2 bases and at J to 4 bases, leaving 9 bases not matched to a gene. The V gene's germline CDR1 is SGHRS and CDR2 YFSETQ. The CDR3 is 16 residues long. Here the CDR3 reads CASSLDFSGRRYEQYF. The CDR3 bases are TGCGCCAGCAGCTTAGATTTTAGCGGGAGGAGGTACGAGCAGTACTTC.

The chain has TRBV14 and TRBJ2-1, with D hard to call. Germline-derived CDR1 and CDR2 are SGHDN and FVKESK. Trimming cost V 4 bases and J 9 bases, with 13 bases left between them. The length of the CDR3 is 13 residues. CDR3 in DNA: TGTGCCAGCAGCCCCCGTCCCGACGGTGAGCAGTTCTTC. As protein: CASSPRPDGEQFF.

The chain joins TRBV7-2 to TRBJ2-1; D is uncertain. The ends were cut back, 5 bases at V and 9 bases at J, with 11 bases in the middle. Germline lookup yields CDR1 SGHTA and CDR2 FQGNSA. The CDR3 covers 12 residues. The DNA for the CDR3 is TGTGCCAGCAGCCCCCTGGGGTTTGAGCAGTTCTTC. Its translation: CASSPLGFEQFF.

The rearrangement joins TRBV7-9 to TRBJ2-3, with 9 bases lining up with TRBD1. CDR1 and CDR2 (germline): SEHNR, FQNEAQ (reference sequence). J lost 2 bases, V lost 5 bases, and 17 bases had no gene match. The CDR3 has 19 residues. In DNA form, the CDR3 reads TGTGCCAGCAGCCGACCCTCAAGGACAGGGGCGACCAACACAGATACGCAGTATTTT. It encodes CASSRPSRTGATNTDTQYF.

This clonotype was seen more than once but under ten times. V gene TRBV29-1 combines with J gene TRBJ2-2; TRBD2 aligns across 12 bases. This CDR3 spans 15 amino acids. V dropped 7 bases and J dropped 6; count of bases not matched to a gene: 9. CDR1 SQVTM and CDR2 ANQGSEA come from the germline V gene. CDR3 in DNA: TGCAGCGCCTGGGGGACTAGCGGGTTCGCCGGGGAGCTGTTTTTT. It specifies CSAWGTSGFAGELFF.

The CDR3 nucleotides are TGTGCCAGCAGACTCCAGGGGACAGGCCTCACCGGGGAGCTGTTTTTT. It encodes CASRLQGTGLTGELFF. This chain joins TRBV2 and TRBJ2-2; TRBD1 aligns across 8 bases. This CDR3 region has 16 residues. CDR1 SNHLY and CDR2 FYNNEI come from the germline V gene. V shed 6 bases and J 4 bases; nucleotides not matched to a gene: 10.